Listed here are 21 T cell receptor beta chains from one sample, sequenced in a study of technical replicates of blood from a handful of donors. The data were produced by immunoSEQ multiplex PCR, yet TCRdb's version contains in-frame clones alone and is incomplete. The sample contains about 76,000 clones, around nine tenths of which appear only once. Sequences were obtained from T cells isolated from PBMCs. All receptors derive from a human donor in good health.

The V and J genes are TRBV5-1 and TRBJ2-2; D may be TRBD1 (6 bases). V was shortened by 0 bases and J by 5 bases, with 8 bases between the two germline ends. The CDR3 spans 14 residues. Germline CDR1 and CDR2: SGHRS and YFSETQ. CDR3: CASSLGQATGELFF. The CDR3 DNA reads TGCGCCAGCAGCTTGGGACAGGCGACCGGGGAGCTGTTTTTT.

This clone was seen once. The V call is TRBV6-1, the J call TRBJ1-3, with a weak D call TRBD1 (5 bases). Germline V gene sequence: CDR1 MNHNS, CDR2 SASEGT. Trimming removed 1 base from V and 8 bases from J, with 15 bases in between. CDR3 length: 15 residues. The CDR3 nucleotides read TGTGCCAGCAGTGAAGTTATAGGGGAGGGATACACCATATATTTT. Translating gives CASSEVIGEGYTIYF.

The count of this clone is one. V and J are TRBV6-1 and TRBJ2-7, with D possibly matching TRBD2 (5 bases). Germline V gene data show CDR1 as MNHNS and CDR2 as SASEGT. There are 17 residues in the CDR3. V dropped 3 bases and J dropped 9 bases, with 27 bases sitting between them. The CDR3 nucleotides are TGTGCCAGCAGTGAGTCACCCCCGAGGCAGACTACGGGATGGCAGTACTTC. Its protein is CASSESPPRQTTGWQYF.

This chain connects TRBV28 to TRBJ1-2, with 8 positions matching TRBD1. This CDR3 has 12 amino acids. Germline V gene sequence: CDR1 MDHEN, CDR2 SYDVKM. After removal of 8 bases from V and 6 bases from J, the junction contained 5 bases not matched to a gene. CDR3 loop: CASSGQVDGYTF. Here the CDR3 DNA reads TGTGCCAGCTCGGGACAGGTTGATGGCTACACCTTC.

The chain couples TRBV7-9 to TRBJ1-3, with unresolved D. CDR1 is SEHNR and CDR2 is FQNEAQ in the germline V gene (reference sequence). The length of the CDR3 is 11 residues. Trimming pared 9 bases from V and 6 bases from J, leaving 9 bases between. This chain's CDR3 is CASGGQNTIYF. In DNA, the CDR3 is TGTGCCAGTGGCGGGCAAAACACCATATATTTT.

CDR3: CASSLLLANGYTF. The CDR3 region has the DNA TGTGCCAGCAGCTTACTCCTTGCGAATGGCTACACCTTC. This rearrangement joins TRBV7-9 to TRBJ1-2; D is unresolved. The CDR3 consists of 13 residues. The V end was cut by 2 bases, the J end by 6 bases, with 10 bases between. Per the germline V gene, CDR1 is SEHNR and CDR2 is FQNEAQ (reference sequence).

The chain has TRBV2 and TRBJ2-2, with 7 nucleotides matching TRBD1. There are 14 residues in the CDR3. The V gene end was trimmed by 8 bases and the J gene end by 7 bases; junction bases not matched to a gene: 10. The V gene's germline CDR1 is SNHLY and CDR2 FYNNEI. The CDR3 bases are TGTGCCAGCGTTGGGACAGCCTCTGGCGGGGAGCTGTTTTTT. Translation gives CASVGTASGGELFF.

The V call is TRBV25-1, the J call TRBJ2-5; D might be TRBD2 (5 bases). Germline assignment: CDR1 MGHDK and CDR2 SYGVNS. V lost 2 bases and J 7 bases, leaving 11 bases between the germline ends. CDR3 length: 13 amino acids. This chain's CDR3 is CASSERGLGTQYF. The CDR3 region has the DNA TGTGCCAGCAGTGAACGAGGACTGGGGACCCAGTACTTC.

The chain combines TRBV6-5 with TRBJ2-2; D is uncertain. V was cut by 0 bases and J by 3 bases, with 8 bases left in between. The CDR3 runs 15 residues. Germline V gene lookup returns CDR1 MNHEY and CDR2 SVGAGI. The CDR3 coding sequence is TGTGCCAGCAGTTACTCCGACACTTACACCGGGGAGCTGTTTTTT. It yields the protein CASSYSDTYTGELFF.

This chain links TRBV6-5 with TRBJ2-5, with 12 bases identical to TRBD1. CDR3 size: 15 residues. V trimming: 5 bases; J trimming: 7 bases; junction bases outside the gene matches: 8. Germline V gene lookup returns CDR1 MNHEY and CDR2 SVGAGI. CDR3 sequence: CASSNRDRGQGTQYF. CDR3 bases: TGTGCCAGCAGTAATCGGGACAGGGGGCAGGGGACCCAGTACTTC.

The genes are TRBV5-1 and TRBJ2-1, with 7 bases that match TRBD1. CDR1 SGHRS and CDR2 YFSETQ come from the germline V gene. The CDR3 consists of 16 residues. The V segment lost 3 bases and the J segment 8 bases; nucleotides outside the gene matches: 14. The CDR3 protein is CASSSHPGTATHEQFF. CDR3 DNA: TGCGCCAGCAGCTCTCATCCCGGGACAGCTACCCATGAGCAGTTCTTC.

The V and J genes are TRBV6-6 and TRBJ1-5; possible D gene TRBD1, 6 bases. CDR3 size: 14 residues. Per the germline V gene, CDR1 is MNHNY and CDR2 is SVGAGI (reference sequence). Trimming stripped 5 bases from V and 5 bases from J, with 13 bases between. For the CDR3, the DNA is TGTGCCAGCAGTCCCCGGGACACCCATCAGCCCCAGCATTTT. It is translated as CASSPRDTHQPQHF.

V and J are TRBV19 and TRBJ2-4, with 13 bases lining up with TRBD2. There are 19 residues in the CDR3. Per germline, CDR1 LNHDA and CDR2 SQIVND (reference sequence). V dropped 3 bases and J dropped 1; count of bases not matched to a gene: 9. Here the CDR3 reads CASSIRLAGGNSAKNIQYF. As DNA, the CDR3 is TGTGCCAGTAGTATCAGACTAGCGGGAGGTAATTCGGCCAAAAACATTCAGTACTTC. The entire variable domain, with the rest obtained from reference TRBV19 and TRBJ2-4, is as follows: DGGITQSPKYLFRKEGQNVTLSCEQNLNHDAMYWYRQDPGQGLRLIYYSQIVNDFQKGDIAEGYSVSREKKESFPLTVTSAQKNPTAFYLCASSIRLAGGNSAKNIQYFGAGTRLSVL.

The V gene is TRBV14, the J gene TRBJ1-1; 7 nucleotides align to TRBD1. The CDR3 covers 15 residues. Unmatched junction bases numbered 3, after V lost 2 bases and J lost 0 bases. The V gene's germline CDR1 is SGHDN and CDR2 FVKESK. CDR3: CASSQRGQLNTEAFF. CDR3 nucleotide sequence: TGTGCCAGCAGCCAAAGGGGACAGTTGAACACTGAAGCTTTCTTT.

The chain has TRBV5-6 and TRBJ2-3; 9 positions agree with TRBD1. Per germline, CDR1 SGHDT and CDR2 YYEEEE. This CDR3 has 15 residues. With 3 bases clipped from V and 3 bases from J, the junction kept 5 bases outside the gene matches. The CDR3 here is CASSSTGTGTDTQYF. DNA for the CDR3: TGTGCCAGCAGCTCCACCGGGACAGGGACAGATACGCAGTATTTT.

The genes are TRBV27 and TRBJ2-3, with D perhaps matching TRBD2 (6 bases). This CDR3 has 13 residues. Germline V gene sequence: CDR1 MNHEY, CDR2 SMNVEV (reference sequence). The germline V and J ends were trimmed by 10 bases and 2 bases, with 13 bases remaining between them. The CDR3 region has the DNA TGTGCCATCCGGGGGAGCTACACAGATACGCAGTATTTT. It codes for CAIRGSYTDTQYF.

The rearrangement uses TRBV5-6 and TRBJ1-4; the match to TRBD1 covers 7 bases. Germline trimming cut 3 bases from V and 6 bases from J; bases unmatched to any gene: 8. The CDR3 runs 15 residues. The germline gives CDR1 SGHDT, CDR2 YYEEEE. CDR3 amino acids: CASSSTTGQYEKLFF. CDR3 nucleotides: TGTGCCAGCAGCTCAACGACAGGGCAGTATGAAAAACTGTTTTTT.

The genes are TRBV5-4 and TRBJ1-1; 8 bases align to TRBD1. The CDR3 is 17 residues long. The V and J ends lost 4 bases and 1 base, in that order; junction bases with no gene match: 12. Germline loops: CDR1 SGHNT, CDR2 YYREEE (reference sequence). The CDR3 reads CASSPGRTGTGNTEAFF. The DNA for the CDR3 is TGTGCCAGCAGCCCCGGAAGAACCGGGACAGGGAACACTGAAGCTTTCTTT.

The chain combines TRBV13 with TRBJ1-4; possibly TRBD1 for D (6 bases). There are 18 residues in the CDR3. Trimming took 8 bases from V and 0 from J, leaving 22 bases between them. Per germline, CDR1 PRHDT and CDR2 FYEKMQ (reference sequence). The CDR3 coding sequence is TGTGCCAGCGGTAACAGGGTGGGTCTTTCGGCAACTAATGAAAAACTGTTTTTT. Translating gives CASGNRVGLSATNEKLFF.

The V and J genes are TRBV18 and TRBJ1-1; weak D call: TRBD1 (6 bases). Looked up from germline, CDR1 is KGHSH and CDR2 is LQKENI. The V end lost 3 bases, the J end lost 5 bases, and 13 bases lay between the germline ends. The CDR3 consists of 14 residues. The DNA of the CDR3 is TGTGCCAGCTCACCGTACCAGGGGCTTACTGAAGCTTTCTTT. Encoded protein: CASSPYQGLTEAFF.

The chain combines TRBV4-2 with TRBJ2-7, with D possibly matching TRBD1 (5 bases). Trimming left V 0 bases short and J 0 bases short, with 9 bases between. The CDR3 contains 15 residues. Germline CDR1 and CDR2: LGHNA and YNFKEQ. The CDR3 region is CASSQDRASSYEQYF. CDR3 nucleotide sequence: TGTGCCAGCAGCCAAGACAGGGCCTCCTCCTACGAGCAGTACTTC.